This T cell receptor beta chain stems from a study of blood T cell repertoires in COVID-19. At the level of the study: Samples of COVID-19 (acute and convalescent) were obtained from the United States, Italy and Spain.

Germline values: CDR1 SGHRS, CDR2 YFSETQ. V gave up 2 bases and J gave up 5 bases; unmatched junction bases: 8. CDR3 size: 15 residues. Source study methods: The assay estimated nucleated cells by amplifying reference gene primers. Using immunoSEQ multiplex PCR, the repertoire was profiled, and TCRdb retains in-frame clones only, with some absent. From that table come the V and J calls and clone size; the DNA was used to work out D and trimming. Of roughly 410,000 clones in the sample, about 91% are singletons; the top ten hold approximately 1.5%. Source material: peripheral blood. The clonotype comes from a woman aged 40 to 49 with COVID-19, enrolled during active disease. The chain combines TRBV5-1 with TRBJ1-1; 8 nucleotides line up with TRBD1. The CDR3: CASSFGTGGGTEAFF. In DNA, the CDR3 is TGCGCCAGCAGCTTCGGCACAGGGGGAGGGACTGAAGCTTTCTTT.